Listed below are T cell receptor beta chains from one sample, sequenced in a study of T cells after yellow fever vaccination. TCRdb called the 5' RACE reads again in MiXCR, with one record for every CDR3 protein. The sample consists of about 300,000 distinct CDR3 sequences, 3% to 4.5% of them appearing once. Material: PBMCs, obtained 5 days after the yellow fever booster vaccination. Receptor source: a man between 18 and 35 years old who received the YFV17D yellow fever vaccine. Each CDR3 is given with its conserved first and last residue. D genes are given only for firm matches. The size of a clone is reported for some rows only, either as once, few or many, or as a class for expanded clones.

d_gene	v_gene	j_gene	len	abundance	CDR3aa	CDR3nt
-	TRBV7-6	TRBJ2-2	16	many	CASSPPGLLNTGELFF	TGTGCCAGCAGCCCCCCCGGTTTACTAAACACCGGGGAGCTGTTTTTT
TRBD1	TRBV27	TRBJ1-1	15	-	CASSLLTGGHHEAFF	TGTGCCAGCAGTTTATTGACAGGGGGCCACCATGAAGCTTTCTTT
TRBD1	TRBV5-1	TRBJ1-1	16	few	CASSSGTGSPYTEAFF	TGCGCCAGCAGCTCTGGGACAGGGTCCCCCTACACTGAAGCTTTCTTT
-	TRBV10-3	TRBJ2-7	15	many	CAILGGESQGYEQYF	TGTGCCATCTTGGGTGGGGAATCCCAAGGCTACGAGCAGTACTTC
-	TRBV5-5	TRBJ1-1	16	few	CASSLAGGGVWTEAFF	TGTGCCAGCAGCTTAGCCGGAGGTGGGGTGTGGACTGAAGCTTTCTTT
-	TRBV5-1	TRBJ2-3	14	-	CASSLGQNQDTQYF	TGCGCCAGCAGCTTGGGGCAGAATCAAGATACGCAGTATTTT
-	TRBV5-1	TRBJ2-6	15	few	CASSQPTSGANVLTF	TGCGCCAGCAGCCAACCTACCTCTGGGGCCAACGTCCTGACTTTC
-	TRBV6-2/TRBV6-3	TRBJ1-1	14	-	CASTNGAWNTEAFF	TGTGCCAGCACCAACGGGGCATGGAACACTGAAGCTTTCTTT
-	TRBV7-6	TRBJ1-4	16	-	CASSLAAGVRDGKLFF	TGTGCCAGCAGCTTAGCGGCGGGGGTGAGGGACGGAAAACTGTTTTTT
-	TRBV6-5	TRBJ2-5	16	-	CASSYGGWISQETQYF	TGTGCCAGCAGTTACGGGGGATGGATAAGCCAAGAGACCCAGTACTTC
-	TRBV23-1	TRBJ1-1	14	few	CASRRQIPNTEAFF	TGCGCCAGCAGAAGACAGATCCCGAACACTGAAGCTTTCTTT
TRBD1	TRBV11-2	TRBJ1-2	15	-	CASSLEDRRDYSYTF	TGTGCCAGCAGCCTAGAGGACAGGCGGGACTATAGCTACACCTTC
TRBD2	TRBV7-2	TRBJ2-4	17	few	CASSLPGGGLAKNIQYF	TGTGCCAGCAGCTTGCCGGGCGGGGGGTTAGCCAAAAACATTCAGTACTTC
TRBD2	TRBV20-1	TRBJ2-3	13	-	CSAILAGEDTQYF	TGCAGTGCTATTTTGGCGGGGGAAGATACGCAGTATTTT
TRBD1	TRBV20-1	TRBJ1-5	13	-	CSAITGGNQPQHF	TGCAGTGCGATCACAGGGGGCAATCAGCCCCAGCATTTT
-	TRBV5-1	TRBJ1-1	14	few	CASSGGAVPTEAFF	TGCGCCAGCAGCGGGGGTGCTGTGCCCACTGAAGCTTTCTTT
-	TRBV7-2	TRBJ2-7	13	many	CASSTTNQYEQYF	TGTGCCAGCAGCACGACAAACCAGTACGAGCAGTACTTC
-	TRBV9	TRBJ2-5	14	-	CASSPPESQETQYF	TGTGCCAGCAGCCCCCCCGAGAGCCAAGAGACCCAGTACTTC
-	TRBV3-1	TRBJ1-2	14	-	CASSDTGMGYGYTF	TGTGCCAGCAGTGACACAGGGATGGGCTATGGCTACACCTTC
TRBD2	TRBV5-1	TRBJ2-1	16	many	CASSRSGTRTSYEQFF	TGCGCCAGCAGCAGATCCGGGACTAGAACTAGTTATGAGCAGTTCTTC
-	TRBV12-3/TRBV12-4	TRBJ1-2	13	few	CASNFDLIYGYTF	TGTGCCAGCAACTTTGACCTTATTTATGGCTACACCTTC
-	TRBV12-3/TRBV12-4	TRBJ1-3	14	few	CASSLWGSGNTIYF	TGTGCCAGCAGTTTGTGGGGTTCTGGAAACACCATATATTTT
-	TRBV4-1	TRBJ1-5	14	few	CASSPLGRNQPQHF	TGCGCCAGCAGCCCCTTGGGACGCAATCAGCCCCAGCATTTT
TRBD2	TRBV7-2	TRBJ2-5	13	many	CASSDLAAETQYF	TGTGCCAGCAGTGATCTAGCGGCGGAGACCCAGTACTTC
-	TRBV19	TRBJ1-2	15	-	CASSIDGAGNYGYTF	TGTGCCAGTAGTATAGATGGGGCCGGTAACTATGGCTACACCTTC
-	TRBV6-5	TRBJ2-2	15	many	CASSYFQGLTGELFF	TGTGCCAGCAGTTACTTCCAGGGGCTCACCGGGGAGCTGTTTTTT
TRBD1	TRBV24-1	TRBJ2-2	16	many	CATSDPGTGSTGELFF	TGTGCCACCAGTGATCCCGGGACAGGGAGCACCGGGGAGCTGTTTTTT
-	TRBV9	TRBJ2-3	14	many	CASSVMGWADTQYF	TGTGCCAGCAGCGTAATGGGCTGGGCAGATACGCAGTATTTT
TRBD1	TRBV5-4	TRBJ1-1	16	few	CASSRAGTELNTEAFF	TGTGCCAGCAGCCGGGCGGGGACAGAACTGAACACTGAAGCTTTCTTT
-	TRBV6-2/TRBV6-3	TRBJ2-5	14	-	CASSPGLDQETQYF	TGTGCCAGCAGCCCGGGACTTGACCAAGAGACCCAGTACTTC
-	TRBV12-3/TRBV12-4	TRBJ1-1	14	few	CASSSGHLNTEAFF	TGTGCCAGCAGCTCCGGACACTTGAACACTGAAGCTTTCTTT
TRBD2	TRBV10-3	TRBJ2-7	17	-	CAISESWSGGRSYEQYF	TGTGCCATCAGTGAGTCCTGGAGCGGGGGGCGCTCCTACGAGCAGTACTTC
-	TRBV14	TRBJ2-5	14	few	CASSQSGFGETQYF	TGTGCCAGCAGCCAATCAGGTTTCGGGGAGACCCAGTACTTC
-	TRBV7-9	TRBJ1-4	16	many	CASSSGDGGANEKLFF	TGTGCCAGCAGCTCAGGGGACGGCGGGGCTAATGAAAAACTGTTTTTT
TRBD1	TRBV28	TRBJ1-2	17	few	CASSRSGQGAQGYGYTF	TGTGCCAGCAGCCGTTCGGGACAGGGGGCGCAGGGCTATGGCTACACCTTC
-	TRBV6-2/TRBV6-3	TRBJ1-5	13	-	CASRTDSNQPQHF	TGTGCCAGCAGAACAGATAGCAATCAGCCCCAGCATTTT
-	TRBV9	TRBJ1-2	17	many	CASSVASPAGADYGYTF	TGTGCCAGCAGCGTAGCTTCCCCAGCGGGGGCCGACTATGGCTACACCTTC
-	TRBV3-1	TRBJ1-2	12	many	CASSPNRGGYTF	TGTGCCAGCAGCCCCAACAGAGGGGGCTACACCTTC
TRBD1	TRBV7-9	TRBJ1-2	14	-	CASSLQGDHYGYTF	TGTGCCAGCAGCTTACAGGGGGACCACTATGGCTACACCTTC
-	TRBV29-1	TRBJ1-2	12	many	CSVDAGVDGYTF	TGCAGCGTTGACGCGGGGGTGGATGGCTACACCTTC
TRBD1	TRBV4-1	TRBJ1-2	15	-	CASSSRGTGVYGYTF	TGCGCCAGCAGCTCACGTGGGACAGGGGTTTACGGCTACACCTTC